Listed here are 10 T cell receptor beta chains from one sample, sequenced in a study of CD8 T cells in Susac syndrome (dated by TCRdb to between 2018 and 2020). Library preparation was by the immunoSEQ multiplex PCR assay. RNA was extracted with the RNeasy kit and roughly 0.45 to 1 ug was reverse transcribed using random hexamers. TCRdb cleaned the public reads at Q25 with fastp, built clones with MiXCR and kept in-frame beta chains. Rows with one shared CDR3 protein collapse into an entry with the most common genes and DNA. The sample records 200,000 to 300,000 distinct CDR3 sequences, 90% to 96% of which are singletons. The ten largest clones take up 0.08% to 0.11% of the sample. Sequenced sample: CD4+ T cells from PBMCs. The receptor set was obtained from a human donor with Susac syndrome.

V is TRBV24-1 and J is TRBJ2-5; 8 bases are a match to TRBD2. With V trimmed by 1 base and J by 4 bases, 7 bases remained unmatched. CDR3 length: 16 amino acids. Germline assignment: CDR1 KGHDR and CDR2 SFDVKD. CDR3 coding DNA: TGTGCCACCAGTGATTTTACTAAGAGCGGGAGAGAGACCCAGTACTTC. Its protein is CATSDFTKSGRETQYF.

The rearrangement uses TRBV12-3 or TRBV12-4 and TRBJ2-7, with TRBD2 identical over 12 bases. CDR3 length: 15 amino acids. Trimming cost V 5 bases and J 2 bases; bases outside gene matches: 4. CDR3 loop: CASSKTSGRAYEQYF. CDR3 in DNA: TGTGCCAGCAGTAAGACTAGCGGGAGAGCCTACGAGCAGTACTTC.

The chain links TRBV27 to TRBJ1-1; D is unclear. Looked up from germline, CDR1 is MNHEY and CDR2 is SMNVEV (reference sequence). V gave up 10 bases and J gave up 6 bases, with 27 bases separating them. CDR3 length: 16 residues. CDR3 sequence: CATDPSVQKGASEAFF. CDR3 coding DNA: TGTGCCACCGACCCATCGGTGCAGAAGGGTGCATCTGAAGCTTTCTTT.

The table lists this clonotype with a count of one. The V and J genes are TRBV29-1 and TRBJ2-1; D remains ambiguous. CDR3 length equals 10 residues. Per germline, CDR1 SQVTM and CDR2 ANQGSEA. Between the trimmed V and J ends, which lost 4 bases and 10 bases, there was a span of 8 bases. In DNA, the CDR3 is TGCAGCGTTGGGCCCTTAGAGCAGTTCTTC. Translating it yields CSVGPLEQFF.

The gene calls are TRBV5-6 and TRBJ2-3, with 7 bases identical to TRBD1. V lost 1 base and J lost 4; bases outside the gene matches: 0. This CDR3 has 13 amino acids. Germline V lookup: CDR1 SGHDT, CDR2 YYEEEE. CDR3 nucleotides: TGTGCCAGCAGCTTGACAGGGGCAGATACGCAGTATTTT. Translation gives CASSLTGADTQYF.

DNA of the CDR3: TGTGCCAGCAGCCAACCATTACCCGGAGCAGGCGGGGAGCTGTTTTTT. It codes for CASSQPLPGAGGELFF. The V call is TRBV14, the J call TRBJ2-2, with unresolved D. V was clipped by 2 bases and J by 7 bases, with 17 bases between them. Germline V gene lookup returns CDR1 SGHDN and CDR2 FVKESK. The CDR3 contains 16 residues. Combining the CDR3 with reference TRBV14 and TRBJ2-2 gives the whole variable domain EAGVTQFPSHSVIEKGQTVTLRCDPISGHDNLYWYRRVMGKEIKFLLHFVKESKQDESGMPNNRFLAERTGGTYSTLKVQPAELEDSGVYFCASSQPLPGAGGELFFGEGSRLTVL.

This chain links TRBV20-1 with TRBJ2-7; 12 nucleotides align to TRBD2. J was trimmed by 7 bases and V by 3 bases; bases with no gene match: 4. The CDR3 spans 13 residues. Germline CDR1 reads DFQATT; CDR2 reads SNEGSKA (reference sequence). The CDR3 bases are TGCAGTGCTAGGACTAGCGGGAGAGGTGAGCAGTACTTC. It codes for CSARTSGRGEQYF.

The J gene is TRBJ2-3, the V gene TRBV4-2; 13 positions match TRBD2. V lost 4 bases and J lost 3; bases outside the gene matches: 4. The CDR3 runs to 16 residues. Looked up from germline, CDR1 is LGHNA and CDR2 is YNFKEQ. The CDR3 coding sequence is TGTGCCAGCAGCCTGGGACTAGCGGGAAGTACAGATACGCAGTATTTT. Amino acid sequence: CASSLGLAGSTDTQYF.

The J gene is TRBJ2-7, the V gene TRBV12-3 or TRBV12-4; D gene unclear. This CDR3 is 14 amino acids long. Trimming removed 1 base from V and 2 bases from J, with 9 bases in between. The CDR3 loop reads CASSLVSGPYEQYF. The CDR3 DNA follows: TGTGCCAGCAGTTTAGTTTCGGGCCCCTACGAGCAGTACTTC.

V gene TRBV11-2 combines with J gene TRBJ2-3; 9 bases line up with TRBD2. Trimming removed 4 bases from V and 6 bases from J; junction bases left unmatched: 8. The germline gives CDR1 SGHAT, CDR2 FQNNGV. The CDR3 length is 15 residues. The CDR3 sequence: CASSYSGSEGDTQYF. The CDR3 DNA reads TGTGCCAGCAGCTATAGCGGGAGTGAGGGGGATACGCAGTATTTT.